The source of this TCR beta chain is a study of T-cell memory formation after mild COVID-19. This CDR3 contains 13 residues. Germline V lookup: CDR1 DFQATT, CDR2 SNEGSKA (reference sequence). The V end was cut by 2 bases, the J end by 9 bases, with 13 bases between. There are a few counts of this clonotype. 5'RACE, which relied on constant-segment primers, yielded TCR alpha and TCR beta cDNA libraries carrying sample barcodes and UMIs. TCRdb passed the 5' RACE reads through MiXCR, listing each CDR3 protein once. The sample gives about 270,000 distinct CDR3 sequences, about 16% of which show up once; about 23% is in the top ten.

The sample was PBMCs or a T cell subset sorted from them (not recorded which). The receptor's source is a man younger than 35 who had mild COVID-19 (a few samples of this study predate the infection). Cell type and time point are not known. The chain employs TRBV20-1 and TRBJ1-4; TRBD1 is a possible D gene (6 bases). The CDR3 region has the DNA TGCAGTGCTAGAAACCCCGGGGGGCAAAAACTGTTTTTT. Its translation is CSARNPGGQKLFF.